The source of this TCR beta chain is a study of CD8 T cells in ankylosing spondylitis (dated by TCRdb to about 2017). Study-level background: The study set out to find disease-linked TCR variants by profiling T cell receptor beta repertoires in ankylosing spondylitis patients and healthy donors. In total, the full study cohort was made up of roughly 110 healthy donors and 25 to 30 ankylosing spondylitis patients. Peripheral blood was sampled, and synovial fluid was also collected from ankylosing spondylitis patients. What the authors observed across the whole study: A CD8+ phenotype was shown by the disease-linked clones, which were found at relatively low frequencies in peripheral blood. The disease-linked clones were reported as significantly enriched in matched synovial fluid samples from ankylosing spondylitis patients. Some motif variants were previously reported in synovial fluid and blood of reactive arthritis patients, suggesting common disease-initiation mechanisms. A TCR beta motif made up of under ten highly homologous amino acid variants appeared to be characteristic of blood from ankylosing spondylitis patients.

CDR1 and CDR2 are drawn from the germline V gene (reference sequence): SEHNR, FQNEAQ. The germline V and J ends show losses of 4 bases and 4 bases respectively, and no gene match explains 8 bases of the junction. The CDR3 contains 15 residues, cysteine and phenylalanine counted. CDR3 DNA is the only sequence kept; it has 45 bases, read in frame from the first base. This clonotype has a count of ten or more. No antigen is known for it. Per-nucleotide qualities are absent, and no much larger clonotype sits a single base away. Sequencing relied on an Illumina HiSeq 2500. TCR beta libraries were prepared by quantitative 5'-RACE with molecular barcodes. Per the original workflow: Disease-linked TCR variants were identified with a new computational method built on a probabilistic model of VDJ rearrangement. The public reads were quality trimmed at Q25 with fastp and then assembled into clones with MiXCR by TCRdb, keeping productive beta chains. Rows with a matching CDR3 protein are joined into one entry that keeps the most common DNA and genes. The V and J calls were determined by TCRdb, not by the authors. The sample contains more than 500,000 distinct CDR3 sequences, under 5.5% of them found a single time. The ten top clones hold approximately 4% of the sample.

The receptor was isolated from a male donor with ankylosing spondylitis. Input material: blood, either unsorted or a sorted T cell fraction (not recorded which). The chain joins TRBV7-9 to TRBJ2-5; TRBD1 lines up with 8 middle nucleotides. The nucleotides read TGTGCCAGCAGCTACCCCAGGGGGCAGGGAGAGACCCAGTACTTC. Its product reads: CASSYPRGQGETQYF.